A selection of T cell receptor beta chains follows, all from one sample in a study of blood T cells in healthy people across ages. TCRdb passed the 5' RACE reads through MiXCR, listing each CDR3 protein once. The sample holds about 580,000 distinct CDR3 sequences, 40% to 55% seen once. The sample consisted of blood. The receptors come from a man aged 80 or over in good health. Both conserved end residues are part of each CDR3. The D gene is left open where the match is weak. Clone sizes are given selectively: once, few, many, or a class where the clone is expanded.

>TRBV10-3|once|TRBJ2-2|NA
TGTGCCATCAGTGAGTCGGGCGGGACCGGGGAGCTGTTTTTT
CAISESGGTGELFF
>TRBV7-3|NA|TRBJ2-5|NA
TGTGCCAGCAGCACAAACATATACGAGACCCAGTACTTC
CASSTNIYETQYF
>TRBV7-8|few|TRBJ2-1|TRBD2
TGTGCCAGCAGCCCGACTAGCGGGCCCCCATATGAGCAGTTCTTC
CASSPTSGPPYEQFF
>TRBV20-1|NA|TRBJ2-7|TRBD1
TGCAGTGCTCCTCGAACGACAGGGAACGAGCAGTACTTC
CSAPRTTGNEQYF
>TRBV7-2|few|TRBJ1-2|NA
TGTGCCAGCACCGTTGGGCACACCATGGCCAACTATGGCTACACCTTC
CASTVGHTMANYGYTF
>TRBV25-1|few|TRBJ2-7|TRBD1
TGTGCCAGCAGTGAAGTGGGACAGGGGGCGGGGGGGTCTTACGAGCAGTACTTC
CASSEVGQGAGGSYEQYF
>TRBV12-3/TRBV12-4|NA|TRBJ1-2|NA
TGTGCCAGCAGTCGAGGACCAATCGGCTACACCTTC
CASSRGPIGYTF
>TRBV12-3/TRBV12-4|NA|TRBJ2-1|TRBD1
TGTGCCAGCAGTCGTCCCGGGACAGGGGTAAATGAGCAGTTCTTC
CASSRPGTGVNEQFF
>TRBV7-9|NA|TRBJ2-2|NA
TGTGCCAGCAGCTTAGGCTCATCGAACACCGGGGAGCTGTTTTTT
CASSLGSSNTGELFF
>TRBV12-3/TRBV12-4|few|TRBJ1-4|NA
TGTGCCAGCATTCCGGACGGGGAAAATGAAAAACTGTTTTTT
CASIPDGENEKLFF